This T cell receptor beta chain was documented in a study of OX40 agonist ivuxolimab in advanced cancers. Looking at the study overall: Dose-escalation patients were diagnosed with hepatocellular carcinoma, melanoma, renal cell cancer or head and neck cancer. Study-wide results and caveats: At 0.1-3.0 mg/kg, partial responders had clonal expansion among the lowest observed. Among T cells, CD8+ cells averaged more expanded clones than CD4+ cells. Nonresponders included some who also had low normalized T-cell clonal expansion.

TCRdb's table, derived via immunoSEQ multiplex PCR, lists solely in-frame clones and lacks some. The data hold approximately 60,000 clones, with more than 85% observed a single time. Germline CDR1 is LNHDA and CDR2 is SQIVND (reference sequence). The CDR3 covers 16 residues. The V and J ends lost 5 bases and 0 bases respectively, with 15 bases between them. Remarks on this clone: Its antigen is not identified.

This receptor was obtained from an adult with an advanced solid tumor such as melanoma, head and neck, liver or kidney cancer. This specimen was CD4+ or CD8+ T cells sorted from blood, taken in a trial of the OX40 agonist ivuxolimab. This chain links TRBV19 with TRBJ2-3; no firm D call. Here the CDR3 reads CASSVIRVTSTDTQYF. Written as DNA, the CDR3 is TGTGCCAGTAGTGTAATCAGAGTAACTAGCACAGATACGCAGTATTTT.